This T cell receptor (beta chain) was recorded in a study of blood T cell repertoires in COVID-19 (dated by TCRdb to the early 2020s). The study in broad terms: Samples covering the acute and convalescent phases of COVID-19 were provided by collaborators in the United States, Italy and Spain. The material from the prospective study consisted of cDNA or gDNA derived from T cells, B-cell-depleted T cells, or PBMCs. The dataset comprised deeply sampled blood TCRbeta repertoires from subjects exposed to, actively infected with, or recovered from COVID-19. The repertoires were released in a freely available public database meant as a resource for research on the immune response to SARS-CoV-2. Samples came from the ongoing ImmuneRACE study (first 160 participants) plus 1,254 subjects from 6 global collaborators. Nearly every sample came with metadata listing a de-identified subject ID, COVID-19 status, age in years and sex. HLA class I and class II types, where available, came from metadata supplied by the sample provider rather than from assay-based typing. On the study overall, not on this receptor specifically: The amount of clinical and demographic metadata varied by source and participant and was provided uncurated.

CDR1 is given as MNHNS and CDR2 as SASEGT, both from the germline V gene. A distance of 11 bases separates the germline ends of V and J, which lose 1 base and 2 bases respectively. CDR3 length: 15 amino acids, cysteine to phenylalanine. The DNA shown is the 45-base CDR3, in frame from base 1. Worth noting for this clone: The specificity of this receptor is unknown. Nothing much larger sits one base from this clone, and base qualities are not available.

The collaborating institutions used their own protocols to collect whole blood in K2EDTA tubes. Collaborator samples were shipped for TCRbeta analysis as frozen whole blood, isolated PBMCs, or DNA extracted from either sample type. TCRbeta CDR3 regions were amplified from genomic DNA by means of the immunoSEQ Assay, a bias-controlled multiplex PCR. Turning to the authors' computational methods: The number of nucleated cells in each sample was estimated from the amplification of reference gene primers within the assay. To quantify the absolute abundance of each unique TCRbeta CDR3 rearrangement, sequence reads were collapsed and filtered. Productive Simpson clonality was computed per sample as the square root of Simpson's diversity index over productive rearrangements. The table comes from immuneACCESS by way of TCRdb, which keeps in-frame sequences with V and J called. Part of the clones is missing from these tables; in studies checked, under half for an unresolved V gene and the rest for unknown reasons. D and trimming come from the DNA, and the V and J calls and clone size come from that table. The table for this sample lists around 25,000 clones; about 80% of them were counted only once. Together, the top ten hold roughly 73% of the sample.

The sequencing input was peripheral blood. The clonotype originates from a man between 65 and 85 years old with acute or convalescent COVID-19. This chain joins TRBV6-1 to TRBJ1-2; the D gene is not confidently resolved. The DNA sequence is TGTGCCAGCAGTGAAGTAGGCGGAACCAACTATGGCTACACCTTC. Translated, this is CASSEVGGTNYGYTF.